The rows below give T cell receptor beta chains drawn from one sample of a study of CD4 and CD8 cells across lung adenocarcinoma regions. TCRdb reanalysed the PCR reads using MiXCR and keeps one entry per CDR3 protein. The table includes 20,000 to 25,000 distinct CDR3 sequences, around 50% detected once. The source material was CD8+ T cells from the center of a lung tumor. These receptors were collected from a female donor with lung adenocarcinoma. The CD4 and CD8 labels of this study may be unreliable. CDR3s include the opening cysteine and the closing phenylalanine or tryptophan. A D gene is named only where the DNA matches it firmly. The size entry is marked missing in some rows and otherwise reads once, few, many or a size class.

d_call	v_call	j_call	clone_size	cdr3_nt	cdr3_aa
TRBD2	TRBV6-4	TRBJ2-7	-	TGTGCCAGCAACCTAATCTGGCGGGAGGCCCCTTACGAGCAGTACTTC	CASNLIWREAPYEQYF
-	TRBV27	TRBJ2-4	-	TGTGCCAGCGGAGGCCGTGACGAAGACATTCAGTACTTC	CASGGRDEDIQYF
-	TRBV5-1	TRBJ2-1	-	TGCGCCAGCAGCTTGGCTGGGGCGTACAATGAGCAGTTCTTC	CASSLAGAYNEQFF
-	TRBV19	TRBJ2-1	few	TGTGCCAGTAGTATAGCGGGAGAGGGCAATGAGCAGTTCTTC	CASSIAGEGNEQFF
TRBD2	TRBV6-5	TRBJ2-2	-	TGTGCCAGCAGTTACTCGAGTGGTGCTAGCGGGAGAACGAACACCGGGGAGCTGTTTTTT	CASSYSSGASGRTNTGELFF
-	TRBV6-5	TRBJ1-1	many	TGTGCCAGCAGTACCCGAGGGCTCACTGAAGCTTTCTTT	CASSTRGLTEAFF
TRBD2	TRBV6-2/TRBV6-3	TRBJ2-3	-	TGTGCCAGCAGTTACTCGTTAGGACTAGCGGGAGGTTATGGGAATACGCAGTATTTT	CASSYSLGLAGGYGNTQYF
-	TRBV7-2	TRBJ2-5	many	TGTGCCAGCAGCTTAAGGTCTAGGACCCAAGAGACCCAGTACTTC	CASSLRSRTQETQYF
TRBD1	TRBV10-3	TRBJ2-5	-	TGTGCCGGCTCAGACAGGGTAGAAGAGACCCAGTACTTC	CAGSDRVEETQYF
-	TRBV27	TRBJ2-7	many	TGTGCCAGTAGGGTACAGACTCGCGGTGGTGGCGAGCAGTACTTC	CASRVQTRGGGEQYF
TRBD1	TRBV6-5	TRBJ1-4	once	TGTGCCAGCAGTTACCTGACAGGGGATGAAAAACTGTTTTTT	CASSYLTGDEKLFF
-	TRBV27	TRBJ2-5	-	TGTGCCAGCAGAGGCCGTGACCAAGACACCCAGTACTTC	CASRGRDQDTQYF
-	TRBV6-1	TRBJ2-7	-	TGTGCCAGCGAATATGGGGGGAGAGCCGGGGATACGCAGTACTTC	CASEYGGRAGDTQYF
-	TRBV24-1	TRBJ2-5	few	TGTGCCACCAGTGATACCCGTTTGGGGCAGACCCAGTACTTC	CATSDTRLGQTQYF
-	TRBV10-1	TRBJ2-4	-	TGCGCCAGCAGTGAGACCGGGCTGTCGGCCACAGATACGCAGTACTTC	CASSETGLSATDTQYF
-	TRBV27	TRBJ2-4	-	TGTGCCAGCAGGCCGCGGGTGGGAGCCAAAGACACTCAGTACTTC	CASRPRVGAKDTQYF
-	TRBV27	TRBJ2-4	-	TGTGCCAGCAGGCAGGGGCTAGGAGCCACAGACATTCAGTACTTC	CASRQGLGATDIQYF
TRBD1	TRBV7-6	TRBJ2-1	-	TGTGCCAGCAGCCCACGACAGGGGAGAGACCACAATGAGCAGTTCTTC	CASSPRQGRDHNEQFF
-	TRBV27	TRBJ2-3	-	TGTGCCGGGGGTTTTGGGGGCCGTGACCAAGATACCCAGTATTTT	CAGGFGGRDQDTQYF
-	TRBV6-1	TRBJ2-1	few	TGTGCCAGCAGTGAACGTAGGGGAGTTACCTACAATGAGCAGTTCTTC	CASSERRGVTYNEQFF
TRBD1	TRBV6-1	TRBJ2-3	-	TGTGCCAGCAGCGGACAGGCGGTGAGCACAGATACGCAGTATTTT	CASSGQAVSTDTQYF
-	TRBV10-1	TRBJ2-4	-	TGCGCCAGCAGTCCGGGGCTGTGGGCCAAAAATACTCAGTACTTC	CASSPGLWAKNTQYF
TRBD1	TRBV6-1	TRBJ1-5	-	TGTGCCAGCAGGGGACAGCATAGCAATCAGCCCCAGCATTTT	CASRGQHSNQPQHF
-	TRBV20-1	TRBJ2-3	-	TGCAGTGCGATGCTAGGGGCCAAAAATACGCAGTATTTC	CSAMLGAKNTQYF
-	TRBV7-2	TRBJ2-3	-	TGTGCCAGCAGCGTCCGTACAGATAAGCAGTATTTT	CASSVRTDKQYF
TRBD2	TRBV27	TRBJ2-2	-	TGTGCCAGCTCGGCCCGGGAGGGCACCGGGGAGCTGTTTTTT	CASSAREGTGELFF
-	TRBV7-2	TRBJ1-2	-	TGTGCCAGCAGCCCCAGCAACATAAACTATGGCTACACCTTC	CASSPSNINYGYTF
TRBD2	TRBV6-1	TRBJ2-1	-	TGTGCCAGCACCTCTAGACGACTAGCAGCCTACAATGAGCCGTTCTTC	CASTSRRLAAYNEPFF
-	TRBV6-1	TRBJ2-3	-	TGTGCCAGCAGGGGAAGAGGGGGTGTGAGCACCGGGACGCTGTATTTT	CASRGRGGVSTGTLYF
-	TRBV6-1	TRBJ1-1	few	TGTGCCAGCGGAACTATCAAGAACACTGAAGCTTTCTTT	CASGTIKNTEAFF
-	TRBV6-5	TRBJ2-3	-	TGTGCCAGCAGTTACGACCTCGCAGATACGCAGTATTTT	CASSYDLADTQYF
TRBD1	TRBV6-1	TRBJ2-3	-	TGTGCCAGCACTGGGACAGGGACAGATACGCAGTATTTT	CASTGTGTDTQYF
-	TRBV14	TRBJ2-1	many	TGTGCCAGCAGCCGAAGGGCCTATTGGGCGTACAATGAGCAGTTCTTC	CASSRRAYWAYNEQFF
-	TRBV7-2	TRBJ2-4	few	TGTGCCAGCAGCCACCCAGGGGTCAGCATTCAGTACTTC	CASSHPGVSIQYF
TRBD1	TRBV6-1	TRBJ1-1	medium-sized	TGTGCCAGCAGACCGGGACAGGGTGGCACTGAAGCTTTCTTT	CASRPGQGGTEAFF
-	TRBV28	TRBJ1-6	many	TGTGCCAGCAGTTTTGGCCTAGGGTCACCCCTCCACTTT	CASSFGLGSPLHF
TRBD2	TRBV27	TRBJ2-2	-	TGTGCCACCCGGCGGGGACTAGAGGGTGCGAGCACAGGTGCGCTGTATTTT	CATRRGLEGASTGALYF
-	TRBV7-2	TRBJ1-1	few	TGTGCCAGCAGCTCGGGGTCGAACACTGAAGCTTTCTTT	CASSSGSNTEAFF
-	TRBV25-1	TRBJ2-1	-	TGTGCCAGCAGTGAGCCCGGAGGAGTTGGGGGAAAAGAGCAGTTCTTC	CASSEPGGVGGKEQFF
-	TRBV30	TRBJ2-1	-	TGTGCCTGGAGTGGTTGGTCTGGGGATGAGCAGTTCTTC	CAWSGWSGDEQFF
TRBD2	TRBV5-1	TRBJ2-5	many	TGCGCCAGCAGCTTGGTTGGGACTAGCACAGAGACCCAGTACTTC	CASSLVGTSTETQYF
-	TRBV27	TRBJ2-3	many	TGTGCCAGCGGTCCCCAAGAGACGCAGTATTTT	CASGPQETQYF